This TCR beta chain was identified during a study of PD-L1 blockade in urothelial cancer (TCRdb year 2017). Concerning the study at large: Therapy was started in the mid-2010s for all patients, and atezolizumab 1,200 mg was administered intravenously every 3 weeks. Blood samples were analyzed at two time points: 3 weeks after treatment start (second dose) and 6 weeks after treatment start. Blood samples gave median yields of approximately 130,000 T cells and 82,636 unique TCRs, along with a median clonality of 0.080. Durable clinical benefit was achieved by nine patients but not by the remaining 20. The study, an exploratory multi-omic analysis, examined somatic, immune and clinical correlates of response to PD-L1 blockade with atezolizumab in urothelial cancer. Twenty-five of 29 patients were males with bladder-origin urothelial cancer, and about 65% of the roughly 30 reported a prior smoking history. Pretreatment tumor samples and matched peripheral blood, collected serially before and after atezolizumab treatment, underwent TCR sequencing. Pretreatment blood TCR-seq was available for about 30 patients, at least one posttreatment blood collection was obtained for 25 or so patients, and tumor TCR-seq was available for 25 or so patients. Patients had an ECOG performance status of 0 or 1 and had received between 0 and 3 prior chemotherapy regimens. Durable clinical benefit meant progression-free survival longer than 6 months, and TCR features were also tested against progression-free and overall survival. In the same patients who had TCR sequencing, pretreatment tumors also underwent whole exome sequencing and RNA sequencing.

Via the germline V gene, CDR1 is SGHTA and CDR2 FQGTGA. The junction carries 15 bases between V and J, which are trimmed by 5 bases and 7 bases respectively. Taken from cysteine to phenylalanine, the CDR3 has 13 residues. Only the CDR3 DNA stays, 39 bases, in frame from base 1. Synthetic TCR analog templates were spiked into each PCR so that absolute template abundance could be estimated from read counts. TCRbeta CDR3 regions were amplified from genomic DNA with bias-controlled V and J gene primers using the immunoSEQ assay. Sequencing of rearranged TCRbeta segments was performed at approximately 20X coverage. On the study's bioinformatics: Sequencing errors were corrected by clustering, and CDR3s were annotated against IMGT so that V, D and J genes could be assigned. Downstream analyses used only productive TCRbeta rearrangements and left out out-of-frame or stop-codon sequences. Clonality was calculated as one minus the Shannon entropy normalized by the log of the number of unique productive sequences. Clones differing between time points or between blood and tumor were identified using Fisher's exact test with Benjamini-Hochberg correction, with an adjusted p below 0.01 applied as the threshold. TCRdb provides this immuneACCESS table in a form limited to in-frame rearrangements. Some clones are lacking; in checked studies, under half of them reflect an unresolved V gene, and why the rest are absent is not known. The V and J calls and the clone size are those of that table, but D and trimming were determined from the DNA. In all, the sample holds 100,000 or so clones, and around 90% of those were seen once. Roughly 0.93% of the sample belongs to the ten largest clones.

The paper's findings and limits, for the study overall: Improved progression-free and overall survival was found to be associated with pretreatment peripheral blood TCR clonality below the median. Because the sample size was small (n ≈ 30) and many exploratory analyses were performed, the results are intended to be hypothesis-generating. Patients with durable benefit showed greater expansion of tumor-associated TCR clones in peripheral blood 3 weeks after starting treatment (n of about 20, p = 0.022).

In the case of this clone: Its target antigen remains unknown. Within one base of it there is no much larger clone, and no base qualities were kept.

The cohort included 25 to 35 patients with locally advanced or metastatic urothelial carcinoma who were treated at Memorial Sloan Kettering on a trial protocol. Peripheral blood mononuclear cells were collected pretreatment and during treatment, at between 1 and 8 total time points per patient. The Qiagen DNeasy Blood extraction kit was used to purify genomic DNA from total PBMCs and from tumor samples. PBMCs were collected pretreatment and during treatment, and were isolated and stored as previously described. This receptor was taken from a woman older than 75 with urothelial cancer. The sequence joins TRBV7-3 to TRBJ2-7; D gene: possibly TRBD2, on 6 matching bases. Sequences were derived from PBMCs, sampled around atezolizumab (anti-PD-L1) treatment. The CDR3 region: CASSPGLGGEQYF. The DNA sequence is as follows: TGTGCCAGCAGCCCTGGACTCGGAGGGGAGCAGTACTTC. The full variable domain, with segments outside the CDR3 supplied by the reference TRBV7-3 and TRBJ2-7 proteins, appears as GAGVSQTPSNKVTEKGKYVELRCDPISGHTALYWYRQSLGQGPEFLIYFQGTGAADDSGLPNDRFFAVRPEGSVSTLKIQRTERGDSAVYLCASSPGLGGEQYFGPGTRLTVT.